This T cell receptor beta chain was recovered during a study of blood T cell repertoires in COVID-19. As for the study in general: Sources were T cells, B-cell-depleted T cells, or PBMCs; the material itself was cDNA or gDNA.

This table comes from immunoSEQ multiplex PCR, and its TCRdb copy is limited to in-frame clones, with some not included. The sample includes 97,000 or so clones, around four fifths seen only once; the top ten take around 4.5%. This clone has more than one count but fewer than ten. Per germline, CDR1 SNHLY and CDR2 FYNNEI. J lost 8 bases, V lost 4 bases, and 7 bases had no gene match. The CDR3 has 14 amino acids. Input material: peripheral blood. This chain links TRBV2 with TRBJ2-2; 7 bases map to TRBD2. The origin of this receptor is a human donor in a cohort sampled during active COVID-19. This CDR3 is CASSAERGRGELFF. The CDR3 DNA is TGTGCCAGCAGTGCGGAGCGGGGTAGAGGGGAGCTGTTTTTT.